This entry describes one T cell receptor (beta chain). Its specificity is unknown. The data stem from a study of cytomegalovirus exposure and HLA in healthy donors. Researchers ran the PCR with 60 Vbeta and 13 Jbeta primers. Per the original methods: Around 80 million unique TCR beta chains, roughly 11 million of them shared, were counted by a later analysis. Using immunoSEQ multiplex PCR, the repertoire was profiled, and TCRdb retains in-frame clones only, with some absent. D and trimming were read from the DNA, whereas the V and J calls and clone size are those reported in that table. The sample carries 150,000 to 200,000 clones, around 78% recorded once. The CDR3 is made up of 15 amino acids. V lost 1 base and J lost 2, with 10 bases in between. The germline V gene encodes CDR1 SGHNT and CDR2 YYREEE (reference sequence). Study results and caveats: Later work showed greater clonal expansion in HLA-associated TCR beta chains than in equally common others.

This TCR derives from a woman aged 40 to 50 in good health and CMV-seronegative. The V call is TRBV5-4, the J call TRBJ1-3, with unresolved D. Input material: PBMCs. CDR3 protein: CASSLSGGAGNTIYF. In DNA, the CDR3 is TGTGCCAGCAGCTTGAGTGGAGGAGCTGGAAACACCATATATTTT. The complete variable domain, with remaining parts taken from reference TRBV5-4 and TRBJ1-3, reads ETGVTQSPTHLIKTRGQQVTLRCSSQSGHNTVSWYQQALGQGPQFIFQYYREEENGRGNFPPRFSGLQFPNYSSELNVNALELDDSALYLCASSLSGGAGNTIYFGEGSWLTVV.